The rows below give T cell receptor beta chains drawn from one sample of a study of cytomegalovirus exposure and HLA in healthy donors. Repertoires were generated with immunoSEQ multiplex PCR, while TCRdb's copy carries only in-frame clones and drops some. The sample has more than 140,000 clones, roughly 81% seen once; the top ten hold around 1.7%. The sample consisted of PBMCs. All receptors derive from a female donor in good health and CMV-seronegative. The CDR3 runs from the conserved cysteine through the conserved F or W. The D gene is left open where the match is weak. For some rows the clone size is stated as once, few or many, or as a class when expanded; others skip it.

D gene	J gene	clone size	V gene	CDR3 DNA	CDR3 protein
TRBD2	TRBJ2-3	once	TRBV19	TGTGCCAGTGGGGGGGGGATCACAGATACGCAGTATTTT	CASGGGITDTQYF
TRBD1	TRBJ1-1	-	TRBV7-8	TGTGCCAGCAGCGTAGACAGGGGGGTCACTGAAGCTTTCTTT	CASSVDRGVTEAFF
-	TRBJ1-2	-	TRBV29-1	TGCAGCGTTGGATCGACAGGAAACTATGGCTACACCTTC	CSVGSTGNYGYTF
-	TRBJ2-2	-	TRBV2	TGTGCCAGCAGACTCTTGAACACCGGGGAGCTGTTTTTT	CASRLLNTGELFF
-	TRBJ1-1	-	TRBV16	TGTGCCAGCAGCCAACCCGCCGGGGGAACTAGGGACACTGAAGCTTTCTTT	CASSQPAGGTRDTEAFF
TRBD1	TRBJ1-1	-	TRBV30	TGTGCCTGGAGACCCCTAGGTTTCAGGGGGCGAACGAACACTGAAGCTTTCTTT	CAWRPLGFRGRTNTEAFF
TRBD1	TRBJ2-7	-	TRBV30	TGTGCCTGGAGTATCACAGGGGCTACCTACGAGCAGTACTTC	CAWSITGATYEQYF
-	TRBJ1-5	-	TRBV6-5	TGTGCCAGCAAATTAAGCTGGAATCAGCCCCAGCATTTT	CASKLSWNQPQHF
-	TRBJ2-7	-	TRBV29-1	TGCAGCGTCTATCGGACAGGAGGGTACGAGCAGTACTTC	CSVYRTGGYEQYF
TRBD1	TRBJ2-3	-	TRBV4-2	TGTGCCAGCAGCCAAGAACAGGGGGCTGGTGCAGATACGCAGTATTTT	CASSQEQGAGADTQYF
TRBD1	TRBJ1-1	few	TRBV7-3	TGTGCCAGCAGCTCCGAAGGACAGGAATATTGGAACACTGAAGCTTTCTTT	CASSSEGQEYWNTEAFF
-	TRBJ1-2	-	TRBV9	TGTGCCAGCAGCGTACGTCCAGGGGTTGACTATGGCTACACCTTC	CASSVRPGVDYGYTF
-	TRBJ1-1	-	TRBV9	TGTGCCAGCAGCGTGGGCGGGACCCGCCGGGCTTTCTTT	CASSVGGTRRAFF
-	TRBJ2-1	-	TRBV7-7	TGTGCCAGCAGCTTAGGCCGAGGGAACAATGAGCAGTTCTTC	CASSLGRGNNEQFF
-	TRBJ2-3	-	TRBV11-3	TGTGCCAGCAGCTTGGCGAGGTGGCCGTACAACCCCAACACAGATACGCAGTATTTT	CASSLARWPYNPNTDTQYF
TRBD2	TRBJ2-1	-	TRBV2	TGTGCCAGCAGGACGATTGGTAGCGGGGACTACAATGAGCAGTTCTTC	CASRTIGSGDYNEQFF
-	TRBJ2-7	-	TRBV27	TGTGCCAGCAGTTTAGCGGCCCTGACTAGCTCCTACGAGCAGTACTTC	CASSLAALTSSYEQYF
TRBD1	TRBJ2-6	-	TRBV7-8	TGTGCCAGCAGCGAAGTGGGACAGACTCGCTCTGGGGCCAACGTCCTGACTTTC	CASSEVGQTRSGANVLTF
-	TRBJ1-2	-	TRBV7-3	TGTGCCAGCAGCTTAAACCCCCAAGCAAACTATGGCTACACCTTC	CASSLNPQANYGYTF
TRBD1	TRBJ2-2	once	TRBV6-1	TGTGCCAGCAGTGAAGCCGGGACAGGGCTTCGCACCGGGGAGCTGTTTTTT	CASSEAGTGLRTGELFF
-	TRBJ1-2	-	TRBV6-5	TGTGCCAGCAGGGGCGATTTGGGCAGGGCCTATGGCTACACCTTC	CASRGDLGRAYGYTF
TRBD2	TRBJ2-2	-	TRBV7-7	TGTGCCAGCAGCCCCATTAGGACTAGCGGACTCGCGAACACCGGGGAGCTGTTTTTT	CASSPIRTSGLANTGELFF
-	TRBJ2-3	-	TRBV6-5	TGTGCCAGCAGGCTCCTTCACAGTACAGATACGCAGTATTTT	CASRLLHSTDTQYF
TRBD1	TRBJ1-6	-	TRBV27	TGTGCCAGCAGTTTTTCTTCGGACAGGTTTAATTCACCCCTCCACTTT	CASSFSSDRFNSPLHF
-	TRBJ1-1	-	TRBV27	TGTGCCAGCAGTTCCGGGGGGGGTCCGAGCGAGTCTTTCTTT	CASSSGGGPSESFF
-	TRBJ1-1	-	TRBV5-1	TGCGCCAGCAGCTTGGATACAGAACTCCGGGGCACTGAAGCTTTCTTT	CASSLDTELRGTEAFF
-	TRBJ1-5	-	TRBV4-1	TGCGCCAGCAGCCAAGATTCTCCCGTTTATAGCAATCAGCCCCAGCATTTT	CASSQDSPVYSNQPQHF
-	TRBJ2-2	-	TRBV11-1	TGTGCCAGCAGCCGGGGATCCACCACCGGGGAGCTGTTTTTT	CASSRGSTTGELFF
TRBD2	TRBJ2-1	few	TRBV11-3	TGTGCCAGCAGCCAAGGGGTGCGGGAGGATGAGCAGTTCTTC	CASSQGVREDEQFF
-	TRBJ1-2	-	TRBV6-6	TGTGCCAGCAGCCCCAAAGAGACAGCAAGCTATGGCTACACCTTC	CASSPKETASYGYTF
TRBD1	TRBJ2-3	-	TRBV10-3	TGTGCCATCAGTGAGTCCGCGGGGACAGGGGACACAGATACGCAGTATTTT	CAISESAGTGDTDTQYF
TRBD1	TRBJ2-7	few	TRBV6-1	TGTGCCAGCAGTTTTCCACAGGGGTCGGGGGAGCAGTACTTC	CASSFPQGSGEQYF
TRBD1	TRBJ1-1	once	TRBV27	TGTGCCAGCAACAGGGGATCTGAAGCTTTCTTT	CASNRGSEAFF
-	TRBJ2-7	-	TRBV21-1	-	CASSKVGAGTPYEQYF
-	TRBJ1-2	few	TRBV28	TGTGCCATTACAGGGAACTATGGCTACACCTTC	CAITGNYGYTF
-	TRBJ1-1	-	TRBV7-9	TGTTCCAGCAGCTTGATATCCGGGTCCACGAACACTGAAGCTTTCTTT	CSSSLISGSTNTEAFF
-	TRBJ1-4	-	TRBV28	TGTGCCAGCAGCTCAAACTCCGCAGGGTTTGCTAATGAAAAACTGTTTTTT	CASSSNSAGFANEKLFF